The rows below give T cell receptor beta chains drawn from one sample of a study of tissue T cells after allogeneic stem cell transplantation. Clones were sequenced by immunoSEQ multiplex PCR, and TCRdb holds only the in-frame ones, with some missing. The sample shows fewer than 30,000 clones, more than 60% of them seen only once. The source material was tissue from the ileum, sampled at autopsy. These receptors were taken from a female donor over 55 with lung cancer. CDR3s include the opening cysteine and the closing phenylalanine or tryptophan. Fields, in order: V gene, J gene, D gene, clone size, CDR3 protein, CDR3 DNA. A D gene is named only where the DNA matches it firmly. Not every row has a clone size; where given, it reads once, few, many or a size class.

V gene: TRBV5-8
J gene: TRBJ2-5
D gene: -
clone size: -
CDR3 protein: CASSLNRGQKQETQYF
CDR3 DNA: TGTGCCAGCAGCTTGAACAGAGGGCAAAAACAAGAGACCCAGTACTTC

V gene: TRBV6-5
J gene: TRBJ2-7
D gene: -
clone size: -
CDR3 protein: CASSQGFYEQYF
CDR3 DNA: TGTGCCAGCAGCCAAGGCTTCTACGAGCAGTACTTC

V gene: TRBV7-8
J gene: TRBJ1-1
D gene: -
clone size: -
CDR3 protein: CASRGGTEAFF
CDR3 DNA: TGTGCCAGCCGGGGGGGGACTGAAGCTTTCTTT

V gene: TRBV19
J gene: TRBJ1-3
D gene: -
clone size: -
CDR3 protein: CASSIGRAGGNTIYF
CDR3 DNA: TGTGCCAGTAGTATCGGCAGGGCGGGTGGAAACACCATATATTTT

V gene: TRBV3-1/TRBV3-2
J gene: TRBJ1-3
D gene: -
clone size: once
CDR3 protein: CASSPPGPRNTIYF
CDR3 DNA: TGTGCCAGCAGCCCCCCAGGGCCTAGAAACACCATATATTTT

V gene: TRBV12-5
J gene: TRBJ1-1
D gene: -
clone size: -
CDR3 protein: CASGHFPGPEAFF
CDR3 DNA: TGTGCTAGTGGTCATTTCCCGGGACCTGAAGCTTTCTTT

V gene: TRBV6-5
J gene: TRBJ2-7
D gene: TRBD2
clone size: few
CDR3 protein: CASSAGLAGAEQYF
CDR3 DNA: TGTGCCAGCAGCGCCGGACTAGCGGGAGCCGAGCAGTACTTC

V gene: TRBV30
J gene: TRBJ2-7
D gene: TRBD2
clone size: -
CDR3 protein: CALAELTDEQYF
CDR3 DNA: TGTGCCCTAGCGGAGCTCACGGACGAGCAGTACTTC

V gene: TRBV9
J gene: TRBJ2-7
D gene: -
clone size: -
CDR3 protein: CASSGGRGPSEQYF
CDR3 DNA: TGTGCCAGCTCAGGAGGGCGGGGGCCTTCCGAGCAGTACTTC

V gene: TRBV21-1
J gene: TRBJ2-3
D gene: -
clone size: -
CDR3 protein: CASSKGEIAGGQSQSTDTQYF
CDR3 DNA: TGTGCCAGCAGCAAAGGGGAAATAGCGGGGGGGCAATCCCAAAGCACAGATACGCAGTATTTT

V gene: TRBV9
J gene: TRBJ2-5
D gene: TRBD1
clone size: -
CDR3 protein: CASSWGQGAKTQYF
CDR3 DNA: TGTGCCAGCAGCTGGGGCCAGGGGGCCAAGACCCAGTACTTC

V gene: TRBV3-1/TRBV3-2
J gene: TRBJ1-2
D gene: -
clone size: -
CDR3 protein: CASSQRGGDSYGYTF
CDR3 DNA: TGTGCCAGCAGCCAACGTGGGGGAGATTCCTATGGCTACACCTTC

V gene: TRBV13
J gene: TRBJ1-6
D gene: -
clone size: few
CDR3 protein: CASRAPGAKYNSPLHF
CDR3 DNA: TGTGCCAGCAGGGCGCCAGGGGCGAAGTATAATTCACCCCTCCACTTT

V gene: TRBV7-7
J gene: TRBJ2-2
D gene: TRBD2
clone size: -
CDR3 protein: CASSASGRGTGELFF
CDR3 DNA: TGTGCTAGCAGCGCTAGCGGGAGAGGCACCGGGGAGCTGTTTTTT

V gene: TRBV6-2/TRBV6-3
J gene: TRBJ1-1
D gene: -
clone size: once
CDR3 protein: CASSYQQNTEAFF
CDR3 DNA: TGTGCCAGCAGTTATCAGCAGAACACTGAAGCTTTCTTT

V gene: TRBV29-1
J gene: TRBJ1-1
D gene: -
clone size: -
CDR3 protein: CSVEGTANTEAFF
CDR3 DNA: TGCAGCGTTGAAGGGACAGCGAACACTGAAGCTTTCTTT

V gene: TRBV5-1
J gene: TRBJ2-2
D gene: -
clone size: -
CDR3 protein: CASSLEGRGMTGELFF
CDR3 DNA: TGCGCCAGCAGCTTGGAGGGCAGGGGTATGACCGGGGAGCTGTTTTTT

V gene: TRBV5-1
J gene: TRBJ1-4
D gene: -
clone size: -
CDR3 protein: CASSGGRNEKLFF
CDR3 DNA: TGCGCCAGCAGCGGGGGGCGAAACGAAAAACTGTTTTTT

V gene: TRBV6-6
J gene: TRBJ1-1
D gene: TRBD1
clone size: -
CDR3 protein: CAGHSSGTVEAFF
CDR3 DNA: TGTGCCGGACACTCATCCGGGACAGTTGAAGCTTTCTTT

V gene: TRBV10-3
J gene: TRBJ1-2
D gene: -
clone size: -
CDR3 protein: CATSTGTGSAGYTF
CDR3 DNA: TGTGCCACCTCAACCGGGACGGGGTCTGCTGGCTACACCTTC

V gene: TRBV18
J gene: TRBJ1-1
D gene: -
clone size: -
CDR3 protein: CASSPLSGGGTEAFF
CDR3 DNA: TGTGCCAGCTCACCTCTGTCGGGGGGCGGCACTGAAGCTTTCTTT

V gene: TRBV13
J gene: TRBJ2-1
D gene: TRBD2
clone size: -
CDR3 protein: CASSPQGLAKNNEQFF
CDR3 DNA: TGTGCCAGCAGCCCCCAGGGACTAGCGAAAAACAATGAGCAGTTCTTC

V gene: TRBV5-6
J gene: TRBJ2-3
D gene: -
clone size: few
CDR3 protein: CASSRIPDTQYF
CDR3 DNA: TGTGCCAGCAGCCGAATCCCAGATACGCAGTATTTT

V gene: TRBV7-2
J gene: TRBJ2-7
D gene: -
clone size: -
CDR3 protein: CASSLRQNYEQYF
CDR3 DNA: TGTGCCAGCAGCTTAAGGCAAAACTACGAGCAGTACTTC

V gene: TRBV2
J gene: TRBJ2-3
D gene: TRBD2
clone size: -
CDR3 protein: CASRLAASSGTQYF
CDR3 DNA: TGTGCCAGCCGACTAGCGGCTTCGTCCGGTACGCAGTATTTT

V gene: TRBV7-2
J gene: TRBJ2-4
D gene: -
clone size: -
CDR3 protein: CASSPGPAKNIQYF
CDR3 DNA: TGTGCCAGCAGTCCGGGCCCAGCCAAAAACATTCAGTACTTC

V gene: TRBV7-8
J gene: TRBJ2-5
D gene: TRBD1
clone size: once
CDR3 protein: CASSARQGLYQETQYF
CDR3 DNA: TGTGCCAGCAGCGCCAGACAGGGGTTGTACCAAGAGACCCAGTACTTC

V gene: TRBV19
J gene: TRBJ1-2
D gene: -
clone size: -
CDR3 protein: CASSIEDGNGRGYTF
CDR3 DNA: TGTGCCAGTAGTATTGAGGATGGCAATGGCAGGGGCTACACCTTC

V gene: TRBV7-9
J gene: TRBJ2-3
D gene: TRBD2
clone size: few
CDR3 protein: CASSDDTGGDTQYF
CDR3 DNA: TGTGCCAGCAGCGACGACACGGGAGGGGATACGCAGTATTTT

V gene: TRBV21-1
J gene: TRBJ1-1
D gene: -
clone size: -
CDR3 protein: CASSDTGENTEAFF
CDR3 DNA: TGTGCCAGCAGCGACACCGGGGAGAACACTGAAGCTTTCTTT

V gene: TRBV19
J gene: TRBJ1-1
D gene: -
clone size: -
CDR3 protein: CASSIRAEAFF
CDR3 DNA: TGTGCCAGTAGTATTAGGGCTGAAGCTTTCTTT

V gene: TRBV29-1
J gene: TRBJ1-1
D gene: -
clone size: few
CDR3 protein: CSVAVGGSTEAFF
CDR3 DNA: TGCAGCGTTGCCGTGGGGGGCAGCACTGAAGCTTTCTTT

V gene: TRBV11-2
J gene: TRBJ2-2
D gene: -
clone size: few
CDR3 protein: CASSFRVGSNTGELFF
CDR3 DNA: TGTGCCAGCAGCTTCCGTGTCGGATCTAACACCGGGGAGCTGTTTTTT

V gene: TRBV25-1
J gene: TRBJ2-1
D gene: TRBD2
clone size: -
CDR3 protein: CASSEPHGSGGLNEQFF
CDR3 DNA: TGTGCCAGCAGTGAACCCCACGGATCGGGAGGGTTGAATGAGCAGTTCTTC

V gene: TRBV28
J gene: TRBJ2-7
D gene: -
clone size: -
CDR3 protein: CASSPRKPLRLVARVYEQYF
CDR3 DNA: TGTGCCAGCAGTCCCCGAAAGCCGCTTCGCTTGGTAGCTAGGGTGTATGAGCAGTACTTC

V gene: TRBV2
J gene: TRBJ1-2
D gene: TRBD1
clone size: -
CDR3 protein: CASSGSGTGAYTF
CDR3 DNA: TGTGCCAGCAGTGGGTCCGGGACAGGAGCCTACACCTTC

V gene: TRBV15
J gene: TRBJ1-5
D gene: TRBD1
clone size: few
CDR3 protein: CATSRGPRQGSGRTQHF
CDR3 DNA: TGTGCCACCAGCAGAGGACCAAGACAGGGATCGGGCAGGACCCAGCATTTT

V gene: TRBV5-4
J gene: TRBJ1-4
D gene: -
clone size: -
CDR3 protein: CASSIGDGATNEKLFF
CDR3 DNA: TGTGCCAGCAGCATAGGGGACGGTGCAACTAATGAAAAACTGTTTTTT

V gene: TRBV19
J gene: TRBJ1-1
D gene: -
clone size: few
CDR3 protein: CATHENTEAFF
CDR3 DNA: TGTGCCACCCACGAGAACACTGAAGCTTTCTTT

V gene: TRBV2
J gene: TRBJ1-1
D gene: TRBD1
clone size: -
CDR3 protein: CASDPGTGGKAFF
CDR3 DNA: TGTGCCAGCGACCCCGGGACAGGGGGGAAAGCTTTCTTT

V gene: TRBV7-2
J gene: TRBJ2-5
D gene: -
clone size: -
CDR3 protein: CASSWQGGLGETQYF
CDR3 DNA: TGTGCCAGCAGCTGGCAGGGTGGTTTAGGAGAGACCCAGTACTTC

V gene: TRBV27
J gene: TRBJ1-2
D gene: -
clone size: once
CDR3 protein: CASSFRGDINYGYTF
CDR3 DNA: TGTGCCAGCAGTTTTCGGGGCGACATTAACTATGGCTACACCTTC

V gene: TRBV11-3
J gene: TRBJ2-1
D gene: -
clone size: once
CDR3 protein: CASSGNEQFF
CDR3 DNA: TGTGCCAGCTCTGGTAATGAGCAGTTCTTC

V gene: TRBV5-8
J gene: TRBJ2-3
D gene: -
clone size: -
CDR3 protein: CASSLHGDTQYF
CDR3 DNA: TGTGCCAGCAGCTTGCACGGTGATACGCAGTATTTT

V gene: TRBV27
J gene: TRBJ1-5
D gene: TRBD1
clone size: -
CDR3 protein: CASSFEGANQPQHF
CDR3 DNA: TGTGCCAGCAGTTTCGAGGGGGCTAATCAGCCCCAGCATTTT

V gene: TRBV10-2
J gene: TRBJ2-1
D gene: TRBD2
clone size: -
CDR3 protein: CASRKLAGAYNEQFF
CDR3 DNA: TGCGCCAGCAGGAAACTAGCGGGGGCGTACAATGAGCAGTTCTTC

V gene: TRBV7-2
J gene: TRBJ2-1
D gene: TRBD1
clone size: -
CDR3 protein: CASSTAGGASYNEQFF
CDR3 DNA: TGTGCCAGCAGCACAGCAGGGGGCGCATCCTACAATGAGCAGTTCTTC

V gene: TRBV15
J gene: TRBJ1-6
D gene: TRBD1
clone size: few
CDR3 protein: CATGFGQGASPLHF
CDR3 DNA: TGTGCCACCGGTTTTGGACAGGGGGCTTCACCCCTCCACTTT

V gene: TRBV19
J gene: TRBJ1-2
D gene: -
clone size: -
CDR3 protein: CASSTNRDRWASGYTF
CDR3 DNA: TGTGCCAGTAGTACCAACCGGGATCGATGGGCGAGTGGCTACACCTTC

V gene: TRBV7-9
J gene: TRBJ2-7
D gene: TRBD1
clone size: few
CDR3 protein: CASSSNRGEQYF
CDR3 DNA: TGTGCCAGCAGCTCTAACAGGGGCGAGCAGTACTTC

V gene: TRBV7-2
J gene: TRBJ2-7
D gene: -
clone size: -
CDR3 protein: CASSLGGVRGYEQYF
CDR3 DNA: TGTGCCAGCAGCTTAGGTGGGGTCCGTGGCTACGAGCAGTACTTC

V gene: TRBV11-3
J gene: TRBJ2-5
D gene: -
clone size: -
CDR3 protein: CASSTPRARRGETQYF
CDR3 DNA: TGTGCCAGCAGCACCCCCAGGGCCCGAAGAGGGGAGACCCAGTACTTC

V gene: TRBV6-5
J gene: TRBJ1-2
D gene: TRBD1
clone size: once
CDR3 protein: CASSYSWTGANYGYTF
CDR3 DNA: TGTGCCAGCAGTTACTCATGGACAGGGGCTAACTATGGCTACACCTTC